These 24 T cell receptor beta chains originate from one sample sequenced in a study of T cells in localized non-small cell lung cancer. The method was immunoSEQ multiplex PCR; TCRdb's version includes in-frame clones alone and lacks a portion of them. The repertoire holds about 23,000 clones, around nine tenths seen once, with approximately 12% in the top ten. The sample was peripheral blood, taken before any cancer treatment. All receptors come from a male donor aged 60 or over with stage I lung adenocarcinoma.

The V gene is TRBV27, the J gene TRBJ1-6, with D possibly TRBD1 on 6 matching bases. Germline lookup yields CDR1 MNHEY and CDR2 SMNVEV (reference sequence). Trimming removed 4 bases from V and 4 bases from J, with 17 bases in between. CDR3 length: 17 residues. The CDR3 is CASSSQGPNIYNSPLHF. Here the CDR3 DNA reads TGTGCCAGCAGTTCGCAGGGGCCAAATATTTATAATTCACCCCTCCACTTT.

This clone was detected only once. V is TRBV10-3 and J is TRBJ1-1; 8 bases are a match to TRBD1. V trimming: 6 bases; J trimming: 2 bases; junction bases outside the gene matches: 2. Per germline, CDR1 ENHRY and CDR2 SYGVKD. The CDR3 totals 13 residues. CDR3 nucleotide sequence: TGTGCCATCAGAGGACAGGGCAACACTGAAGCTTTCTTT. Residues: CAIRGQGNTEAFF.

The sample holds one count of this clone. The chain carries TRBV28 and TRBJ2-2, with D unresolved. The CDR3 loop spans 15 amino acids. Between the trimmed V and J ends, which lost 4 bases and 5 bases, there was a span of 14 bases. Germline assignment: CDR1 MDHEN and CDR2 SYDVKM. CDR3 loop: CASSSAAVSTGELFF. The CDR3 DNA reads as TGTGCCAGCAGTTCCGCCGCAGTGAGTACCGGGGAGCTGTTTTTT.

The rearrangement links TRBV9 to TRBJ2-3, with 8 bases fitting TRBD2. The germline CDR1 and CDR2 sequences are SGDLS and YYNGEE. Trimming at V came to 3 bases and at J to 1 base, leaving 10 bases not matched to a gene. The CDR3 loop spans 17 amino acids. The CDR3 sequence: CASSGADGGAGTDTQYF. As DNA, the CDR3 is TGTGCCAGCAGCGGGGCTGACGGGGGGGCCGGCACAGATACGCAGTATTTT. The full variable domain, in which reference TRBV9 and TRBJ2-3 provide the parts outside the CDR3, is DSGVTQTPKHLITATGQRVTLRCSPRSGDLSVYWYQQSLDQGLQFLIQYYNGEERAKGNILERFSAQQFPDLHSELNLSSLELGDSALYFCASSGADGGAGTDTQYFGPGTRLTVL.

The chain has TRBV30 and TRBJ1-5; D gene ambiguous. Germline V gene lookup returns CDR1 GTSNPN and CDR2 SVGIG (reference sequence). The CDR3 has 13 amino acids. V was clipped by 0 bases and J by 6 bases, with 9 bases between them. The CDR3 DNA reads as TGTGCCTGGAGTGTTACGGGAGTTCAGCCCCAGCATTTT. Its protein is CAWSVTGVQPQHF.

This chain uses TRBV30 with TRBJ1-5; D not resolved. The CDR3 covers 13 residues. From germline, CDR1 is GTSNPN and CDR2 SVGIG (reference sequence). Trimming took off 1 base at V and 2 bases at J, with 6 bases between the two ends. The CDR3 DNA reads as TGTGCCTGGAGTGGAGGAGGCAATCAGCCCCAGCATTTT. Translation gives CAWSGGGNQPQHF.

This clone came up a few times. This sequence joins TRBV28 and TRBJ1-5; tentative D call: TRBD1 (6 bases). Trimming pared 5 bases from V and 0 bases from J, leaving 14 bases between. This CDR3 region has 16 residues. Germline loops: CDR1 MDHEN, CDR2 SYDVKM. For the CDR3, the DNA is TGTGCCAGCAGTAGGACAGCGTCCTATAGCAATCAGCCCCAGCATTTT. Amino acid sequence: CASSRTASYSNQPQHF.

V usage is TRBV6-5 and J usage is TRBJ2-1, with TRBD2 matching 9 bases. Germline V lookup: CDR1 MNHEY, CDR2 SVGAGI. The CDR3 totals 15 residues. The V and J ends lost 5 bases and 0 bases, in that order; junction bases with no gene match: 2. The chain's CDR3 is CASSHSGSSYNEQFF. The DNA of the CDR3 is TGTGCCAGCAGTCATAGCGGGAGCTCCTACAATGAGCAGTTCTTC.

This chain uses TRBV7-8 with TRBJ2-5, with 11 bases fitting TRBD2. CDR3 length: 18 amino acids. Germline V gives CDR1 SGHVS, CDR2 FQNEAQ. The V and J ends lost 5 bases and 4 bases, in that order; junction bases with no gene match: 15. The CDR3 sequence: CASSPNRASGGKLETQYF. CDR3 bases: TGTGCCAGCAGCCCGAACCGGGCTAGCGGGGGGAAGTTAGAGACCCAGTACTTC.

The genes are TRBV6-1 and TRBJ1-1; 8 nucleotides align to TRBD1. V lost 3 bases to trimming and J lost 1 base; unmatched junction nucleotides: 4. This CDR3 comprises 15 residues. Germline V CDR1 and CDR2: MNHNS, SASEGT. DNA of the CDR3: TGTGCCAGCAGTGACTGGACAGGGACGAACACTGAAGCTTTCTTT. It is translated as CASSDWTGTNTEAFF.

The chain is built from TRBV25-1 and TRBJ1-2; D is unclear. The CDR3 has 14 residues. The V end was cut by 3 bases, the J end by 3 bases, with 11 bases between. Germline CDR1 is MGHDK and CDR2 is SYGVNS. The CDR3 loop reads CASSDPGPHYGYTF. CDR3 nucleotide sequence: TGTGCCAGCAGTGACCCCGGACCCCACTATGGCTACACCTTC.

V usage is TRBV29-1 and J usage is TRBJ1-1; TRBD1 matches at 7 bases. This CDR3 region has 14 residues. Germline V gene data show CDR1 as SQVTM and CDR2 as ANQGSEA. J was trimmed by 1 base and V by 4 bases; bases with no gene match: 6. The CDR3 protein is CSVAPQGKNTEAFF. The CDR3 DNA reads TGCAGCGTTGCCCCACAGGGGAAGAACACTGAAGCTTTCTTT.

V gene TRBV4-3 combines with J gene TRBJ2-1; 10 bases match TRBD1. The V gene's germline CDR1 is LGHNA and CDR2 YSLEER. Trimming took 3 bases from V and 6 from J; bases not matched to a gene: 8. The CDR3 has 16 residues. The CDR3 region is CASSHRQGALSNEQFF. The CDR3 nucleotides are TGCGCCAGCAGCCACCGACAGGGGGCGCTCAGCAATGAGCAGTTCTTC.

The chain links TRBV7-9 to TRBJ2-1; the D gene could be TRBD1 or TRBD2 (5 bases each). The germline CDR1 and CDR2 sequences are SEHNR and FQNEAQ (reference sequence). This CDR3 is built from 16 residues. V gave up 4 bases and J gave up 0 bases, with 13 bases separating them. CDR3: CASSSPPGTSYNEQFF. DNA for the CDR3: TGTGCCAGCAGCTCGCCTCCCGGGACCTCCTACAATGAGCAGTTCTTC.

V and J are TRBV2 and TRBJ1-6, with a tentative D call TRBD1 (5 bases). The germline CDR1 and CDR2 sequences are SNHLY and FYNNEI. V lost 4 bases and J 7 bases, leaving 11 bases between the germline ends. This CDR3 comprises 14 residues. For the CDR3, the DNA is TGTGCCAGCAGTGGACAGTCCACCAATTCACCCCTCCACTTT. Translation: CASSGQSTNSPLHF. Variable domain in full (rest from reference TRBV2 and TRBJ1-6): EPEVTQTPSHQVTQMGQEVILRCVPISNHLYFYWYRQILGQKVEFLVSFYNNEISEKSEIFDDQFSVERPDGSNFTLKIRSTKLEDSAMYFCASSGQSTNSPLHFGNGTRLTVT.

The chain employs TRBV27 and TRBJ2-1; D assignment may be TRBD1 or TRBD2 (5 bases each). Germline V gene sequence: CDR1 MNHEY, CDR2 SMNVEV (reference sequence). The CDR3 runs 12 residues. Trimming left V 5 bases short and J 9 bases short, with 11 bases between. As DNA, the CDR3 is TGTGCCAGCAGTACCACTGGGGGTGAGCAGTTCTTC. Translation: CASSTTGGEQFF.

This chain links TRBV7-2 with TRBJ2-2; D is perhaps TRBD2 (6 bases). CDR1 is SGHTA and CDR2 is FQGNSA in the germline V gene. Trimming stripped 7 bases from V and 4 bases from J, with 13 bases between. CDR3 length equals 14 residues. The CDR3 sequence is CASTYLGGTGELFF. The CDR3 coding sequence is TGTGCCAGCACCTACCTGGGGGGCACCGGGGAGCTGTTTTTT.

The CDR3: CASEPNRGALTNQPQHF. The CDR3 DNA reads as TGTGCCAGTGAACCTAACAGGGGTGCCCTTACCAATCAGCCCCAGCATTTT. V gene TRBV19 combines with J gene TRBJ1-5, with 7 bases identical to TRBD1. Germline values: CDR1 LNHDA, CDR2 SQIVND (reference sequence). This CDR3 has 17 residues. With 8 bases clipped from V and 3 bases from J, the junction kept 16 bases outside the gene matches.

This clone was found a few times. This sequence joins TRBV7-2 and TRBJ2-5; tentatively, D is TRBD2 (6 bases). The germline V gene encodes CDR1 SGHTA and CDR2 FQGNSA. The CDR3 has 16 residues. Deletions cut 4 bases from V and 4 bases from J, with 19 bases between. The CDR3 sequence: CASSSLTPGLRETQYF. The CDR3 DNA sequence: TGTGCCAGCAGCTCCTTGACCCCGGGACTCAGAGAGACCCAGTACTTC.

The chain has TRBV29-1 and TRBJ2-2, with D possibly matching TRBD1 (6 bases). This CDR3 region has 14 residues. The V gene's germline CDR1 is SQVTM and CDR2 ANQGSEA. Trimming took 6 bases from V and 4 from J, leaving 15 bases between them. The CDR3 protein is CSVQTGWITGELFF. CDR3 bases: TGCAGCGTCCAAACAGGGTGGATCACCGGGGAGCTGTTTTTT.

The chain's CDR3 is CSPGGAGTQYF. In DNA form, the CDR3 reads TGCAGCCCAGGGGGCGCCGGGACCCAGTACTTC. The chain employs TRBV20-1 and TRBJ2-5; the match to TRBD1 covers 8 bases. In germline, CDR1 is DFQATT, CDR2 SNEGSKA (reference sequence). The CDR3 has 11 amino acids.

This chain joins TRBV6-6 and TRBJ2-7; D is ambiguous. There are 14 residues in the CDR3. Trimming stripped 6 bases from V and 2 bases from J, with 14 bases between. CDR1 and CDR2 (germline): MNHNY, SVGAGI (reference sequence). This CDR3 is CASRTPDIPYEQYF. The CDR3 nucleotides are TGTGCCAGCAGAACCCCCGACATCCCCTACGAGCAGTACTTC.

The sample holds a few counts of this clone. The chain uses TRBV30 and TRBJ1-5; TRBD1 is a possible D gene (5 bases). Germline V gene lookup returns CDR1 GTSNPN and CDR2 SVGIG (reference sequence). The CDR3 is made up of 15 amino acids. The V gene lost 0 bases and the J gene lost 6 bases, with 15 bases spanning the gap. The CDR3 spells CAWSVDSQFFQPQHF. The CDR3 nucleotides read TGTGCCTGGAGTGTTGACAGTCAGTTTTTTCAGCCCCAGCATTTT.

This rearrangement joins TRBV5-1 to TRBJ1-5; D is unresolved. The germline V gene has CDR1 SGHRS and CDR2 YFSETQ. Trimming removed 0 bases at V and 3 bases at J, with 10 bases between. The CDR3 contains 15 residues. The CDR3 DNA follows: TGCGCCAGCAGCTTGGGAACCGGGAACAATCAGCCCCAGCATTTT. This codes for CASSLGTGNNQPQHF.